The rows below give T cell receptor beta chains drawn from one sample of a study of blood T cell repertoires in COVID-19. The repertoire was sequenced with immunoSEQ multiplex PCR; TCRdb's copy has only in-frame clones and lacks some. The profile shows roughly 250,000 clones, 85% to 90% of them singletons. Sequencing was carried out using peripheral blood. These receptors were obtained from a middle-aged woman with acute or convalescent COVID-19. CDR3s include the opening cysteine and the closing phenylalanine or tryptophan. The D gene is left open where the match is weak. Rows give clone size only sometimes, using once, few, many, or a class for an expanded clone.

j_gene: TRBJ2-5
v_gene: TRBV29-1
d_gene: TRBD1
abundance: .
len: 13
CDR3aa: CSVAGQGKETQYF
CDR3nt: TGCAGCGTCGCTGGACAGGGGAAAGAGACCCAGTACTTC

j_gene: TRBJ2-5
v_gene: TRBV6-1
d_gene: TRBD1
abundance: .
len: 15
CDR3aa: CASSEVGTGSETQYF
CDR3nt: TGTGCCAGCAGTGAAGTAGGGACAGGGAGTGAGACCCAGTACTTC

j_gene: TRBJ1-5
v_gene: TRBV6-5
d_gene: TRBD1
abundance: once
len: 14
CDR3aa: CASGHRGLNQPQHF
CDR3nt: TGTGCCAGTGGCCACAGGGGGCTGAATCAGCCCCAGCATTTT

j_gene: TRBJ1-4
v_gene: TRBV6-5
d_gene: .
abundance: many
len: 15
CDR3aa: CASTSADVGAGKLFF
CDR3nt: TGTGCCAGCACCTCCGCGGATGTAGGGGCTGGAAAACTGTTTTTT

j_gene: TRBJ1-5
v_gene: TRBV19
d_gene: TRBD1
abundance: .
len: 16
CDR3aa: CASSGDRRASNQPQHF
CDR3nt: TGTGCCAGTAGTGGGGACAGGAGGGCTAGCAATCAGCCCCAGCATTTT

j_gene: TRBJ2-5
v_gene: TRBV2
d_gene: TRBD2
abundance: .
len: 15
CDR3aa: CASMWTSGGAETQYF
CDR3nt: TGTGCCAGCATGTGGACTAGCGGGGGCGCGGAGACCCAGTACTTC

j_gene: TRBJ1-2
v_gene: TRBV20-1
d_gene: TRBD1
abundance: .
len: 11
CDR3aa: CSALQGYGYTF
CDR3nt: TGCAGTGCCCTACAGGGGTATGGCTACACCTTC

j_gene: TRBJ2-1
v_gene: TRBV7-2
d_gene: TRBD2
abundance: .
len: 17
CDR3aa: CASSLASGGASYNEQFF
CDR3nt: TGTGCCAGCAGCTTAGCTTCCGGGGGGGCATCCTACAATGAGCAGTTCTTC

j_gene: TRBJ1-1
v_gene: TRBV7-8
d_gene: .
abundance: .
len: 14
CDR3aa: CASSEHELREEAFF
CDR3nt: TGTGCCAGCAGCGAGCACGAACTCCGAGAAGAAGCTTTCTTT

j_gene: TRBJ2-1
v_gene: TRBV29-1
d_gene: .
abundance: once
len: 14
CDR3aa: CSVNRDGGRNEQFF
CDR3nt: TGCAGCGTAAACCGTGACGGGGGGCGAAATGAGCAGTTCTTC

j_gene: TRBJ1-4
v_gene: TRBV19
d_gene: .
abundance: many
len: 14
CDR3aa: CASRQGLGFEKLFF
CDR3nt: TGTGCCAGTAGACAGGGTTTAGGGTTTGAAAAACTGTTTTTT

j_gene: TRBJ1-2
v_gene: TRBV4-1
d_gene: .
abundance: .
len: 15
CDR3aa: CASSQDSGGAYGYTF
CDR3nt: TGCGCCAGCAGCCAAGATAGCGGAGGGGCCTATGGCTACACCTTC

j_gene: TRBJ1-1
v_gene: TRBV12-3/TRBV12-4
d_gene: .
abundance: .
len: 11
CDR3aa: CASSFGDWAFF
CDR3nt: TGTGCCAGCAGTTTTGGAGATTGGGCTTTCTTT

j_gene: TRBJ1-2
v_gene: TRBV6-5
d_gene: .
abundance: .
len: 13
CDR3aa: CASSPGTNYGYTF
CDR3nt: TGTGCCAGCAGTCCAGGGACTAACTATGGCTACACCTTC

j_gene: TRBJ1-1
v_gene: TRBV3-1/TRBV3-2
d_gene: TRBD1
abundance: few
len: 15
CDR3aa: CASSHGQGARTEAFF
CDR3nt: TGTGCCAGCAGCCATGGACAGGGGGCGAGGACTGAAGCTTTCTTT

j_gene: TRBJ1-6
v_gene: TRBV6-4
d_gene: TRBD1
abundance: .
len: 15
CDR3aa: CASSDSGTGNSPLHF
CDR3nt: TGTGCCAGCAGTGACTCGGGGACAGGGAATTCACCCCTCCACTTT

j_gene: TRBJ1-3
v_gene: TRBV5-1
d_gene: .
abundance: .
len: 14
CDR3aa: CASSRTLSGNTIYF
CDR3nt: TGCGCCAGCAGTCGGACTCTCTCTGGAAACACCATATATTTT

j_gene: TRBJ1-2
v_gene: TRBV5-1
d_gene: .
abundance: .
len: 14
CDR3aa: CASSPGGASYGYTF
CDR3nt: TGCGCCAGCAGTCCGGGGGGGGCGAGCTATGGCTACACCTTC

j_gene: TRBJ2-3
v_gene: TRBV30
d_gene: TRBD1
abundance: .
len: 14
CDR3aa: CAWTDRGLTDTQYF
CDR3nt: TGTGCCTGGACCGACAGGGGGCTGACAGATACGCAGTATTTT

j_gene: TRBJ1-2
v_gene: TRBV18
d_gene: .
abundance: .
len: 16
CDR3aa: CASSPPNQGRAYGYTF
CDR3nt: TGTGCCAGCTCACCACCAAACCAGGGGAGAGCGTATGGCTACACCTTC

j_gene: TRBJ1-1
v_gene: TRBV6-4
d_gene: .
abundance: .
len: 11
CDR3aa: CASSSGTEAFF
CDR3nt: TGTGCCAGCAGTTCCGGGACAGAAGCTTTCTTT

j_gene: TRBJ1-5
v_gene: TRBV27
d_gene: TRBD1
abundance: .
len: 13
CDR3aa: CATAGTGNQPQHF
CDR3nt: TGTGCTACCGCCGGGACAGGAAATCAGCCCCAGCATTTT

j_gene: TRBJ2-5
v_gene: TRBV2
d_gene: TRBD2
abundance: .
len: 12
CDR3aa: CASGGLGGTQYF
CDR3nt: TGTGCCAGCGGGGGACTAGGTGGGACCCAGTACTTC

j_gene: TRBJ1-1
v_gene: TRBV30
d_gene: TRBD1
abundance: .
len: 13
CDR3aa: CAWRRQGATEAFF
CDR3nt: TGTGCCTGGAGAAGACAGGGGGCCACTGAAGCTTTCTTT

j_gene: TRBJ1-2
v_gene: TRBV5-4
d_gene: .
abundance: .
len: 15
CDR3aa: CASSSGTSIGYGYTF
CDR3nt: TGTGCCAGCAGCTCCGGGACATCCATAGGGTATGGCTACACCTTC

j_gene: TRBJ2-3
v_gene: TRBV4-1
d_gene: .
abundance: .
len: 15
CDR3aa: CASSQGVSGTDTQYF
CDR3nt: TGCGCCAGCAGCCAAGGGGTCAGCGGCACAGATACGCAGTATTTT

j_gene: TRBJ2-5
v_gene: TRBV5-1
d_gene: TRBD2
abundance: .
len: 15
CDR3aa: CASSNLAVRQETQYF
CDR3nt: TGCGCCAGCAGCAATCTAGCGGTCCGGCAAGAGACCCAGTACTTC

j_gene: TRBJ1-2
v_gene: TRBV12-3/TRBV12-4
d_gene: TRBD1
abundance: .
len: 13
CDR3aa: CASSITGEDGYTF
CDR3nt: TGTGCCAGCAGCATAACAGGGGAGGACGGCTACACCTTC

j_gene: TRBJ1-1
v_gene: TRBV7-2
d_gene: .
abundance: .
len: 13
CDR3aa: CASGTGMNTEAFF
CDR3nt: TGTGCCAGCGGTACAGGGATGAACACTGAAGCTTTCTTT

j_gene: TRBJ1-5
v_gene: TRBV2
d_gene: .
abundance: .
len: 15
CDR3aa: CASSEVTVGNQPQHF
CDR3nt: TGTGCCAGCAGTGAGGTGACAGTGGGTAATCAGCCCCAGCATTTT

j_gene: TRBJ1-5
v_gene: TRBV3-1/TRBV3-2
d_gene: .
abundance: .
len: 15
CDR3aa: CASSQGGLGNQPQHF
CDR3nt: TGTGCCAGCAGCCAAGGAGGGCTTGGCAATCAGCCCCAGCATTTT

j_gene: TRBJ2-3
v_gene: TRBV2
d_gene: .
abundance: .
len: 14
CDR3aa: CASGGQVNSDTQYF
CDR3nt: TGTGCCAGCGGCGGGCAGGTAAATTCAGATACGCAGTATTTT

j_gene: TRBJ1-1
v_gene: TRBV5-6
d_gene: .
abundance: .
len: 11
CDR3aa: CASSLMGEAFF
CDR3nt: TGTGCCAGCAGCTTGATGGGCGAAGCTTTCTTT

j_gene: TRBJ1-6
v_gene: TRBV18
d_gene: .
abundance: .
len: 16
CDR3aa: CASSLTGSYGNSPLHF
CDR3nt: TGTGCCAGCTCCCTCACCGGGAGTTACGGTAATTCACCCCTCCACTTT

j_gene: TRBJ1-1
v_gene: TRBV7-3
d_gene: .
abundance: .
len: 16
CDR3aa: CASTNPGGGRSTEAFF
CDR3nt: TGTGCCAGCACCAATCCCGGGGGTGGGAGGAGCACTGAAGCTTTCTTT

j_gene: TRBJ1-2
v_gene: TRBV27
d_gene: .
abundance: .
len: 17
CDR3aa: CASSLLGKSSSNYGYTF
CDR3nt: TGTGCCAGCAGTTTACTCGGGAAATCCTCATCCAACTATGGCTACACCTTC

j_gene: TRBJ1-6
v_gene: TRBV2
d_gene: .
abundance: once
len: 14
CDR3aa: CASSVTGGNSPLHF
CDR3nt: TGTGCCAGCAGTGTGACAGGTGGGAATTCACCCCTCCACTTT

j_gene: TRBJ1-2
v_gene: TRBV5-1
d_gene: .
abundance: .
len: 17
CDR3aa: CASSLSVREAALYGYTF
CDR3nt: TGCGCCAGCAGCTTGAGCGTCCGGGAGGCAGCCCTCTATGGCTACACCTTC

j_gene: TRBJ2-2
v_gene: TRBV9
d_gene: TRBD2
abundance: .
len: 12
CDR3aa: CASSVVAGQLFF
CDR3nt: TGTGCCAGCAGCGTAGTAGCGGGGCAGCTGTTTTTT

j_gene: TRBJ2-1
v_gene: TRBV10-2
d_gene: TRBD2
abundance: .
len: 16
CDR3aa: CASSVLGTSDENEQFF
CDR3nt: TGCGCCAGCAGCGTACTTGGGACTAGCGACGAGAATGAGCAGTTCTTC

j_gene: TRBJ1-6
v_gene: TRBV30
d_gene: .
abundance: .
len: 17
CDR3aa: CAWSSVRSRGSDSPLHF
CDR3nt: TGTGCCTGGAGTTCGGTTCGCTCCAGGGGTTCAGATTCACCCCTCCACTTT

j_gene: TRBJ1-5
v_gene: TRBV5-6
d_gene: TRBD1
abundance: .
len: 16
CDR3aa: CASSLLYGQGDQPQHF
CDR3nt: TGTGCCAGCAGCTTGTTATACGGGCAGGGGGATCAGCCCCAGCATTTT

j_gene: TRBJ1-1
v_gene: TRBV2
d_gene: TRBD1
abundance: .
len: 16
CDR3aa: CASSGAGGSGNTEAFF
CDR3nt: TGTGCCAGCAGTGGGGCAGGGGGGTCCGGGAACACTGAAGCTTTCTTT

j_gene: TRBJ2-3
v_gene: TRBV20-1
d_gene: .
abundance: .
len: 14
CDR3aa: CSASLGGRADTQYF
CDR3nt: TGCAGTGCTAGTCTGGGGGGTAGAGCAGATACGCAGTATTTT

j_gene: TRBJ1-2
v_gene: TRBV10-1
d_gene: TRBD1
abundance: .
len: 14
CDR3aa: CASSESRQGASYTF
CDR3nt: TGCGCCAGCAGTGAGTCTCGGCAGGGGGCTAGCTACACCTTC

j_gene: TRBJ2-5
v_gene: TRBV6-5
d_gene: TRBD1
abundance: .
len: 15
CDR3aa: CASSYSGTGVETQYF
CDR3nt: TGTGCCAGCAGTTACTCTGGGACAGGGGTAGAGACCCAGTACTTC

j_gene: TRBJ1-2
v_gene: TRBV6-5
d_gene: TRBD1
abundance: once
len: 13
CDR3aa: CASSTRTGFGYTF
CDR3nt: TGTGCCAGCAGTACCCGGACAGGGTTCGGCTACACCTTC

j_gene: TRBJ1-5
v_gene: TRBV27
d_gene: .
abundance: .
len: 14
CDR3aa: CASDPQGGTQPQHF
CDR3nt: TGTGCCAGCGACCCCCAGGGTGGGACACAGCCCCAGCATTTT

j_gene: TRBJ2-2
v_gene: TRBV3-1/TRBV3-2
d_gene: .
abundance: .
len: 12
CDR3aa: CASSRLTGELFF
CDR3nt: TGTGCCAGCAGCCGTCTTACCGGGGAGCTGTTTTTT

j_gene: TRBJ1-1
v_gene: TRBV4-2
d_gene: .
abundance: .
len: 12
CDR3aa: CASSRANTEAFF
CDR3nt: TGTGCCAGCAGCCGGGCGAACACTGAAGCTTTCTTT

j_gene: TRBJ1-1
v_gene: TRBV6-2/TRBV6-3
d_gene: .
abundance: .
len: 15
CDR3aa: CASSYSATLNTEAFF
CDR3nt: TGTGCCAGCAGTTACTCAGCCACCTTGAACACTGAAGCTTTCTTT

j_gene: TRBJ2-3
v_gene: TRBV13
d_gene: TRBD2
abundance: .
len: 19
CDR3aa: CASSHHHPGLAGLTDTQYF
CDR3nt: TGTGCCAGCAGCCACCATCACCCGGGACTAGCGGGGCTCACAGATACGCAGTATTTT

j_gene: TRBJ2-3
v_gene: TRBV5-6
d_gene: .
abundance: .
len: 13
CDR3aa: CASSSARYNTQYF
CDR3nt: TGTGCCAGCAGCTCAGCTAGGTACAATACGCAGTATTTT

j_gene: TRBJ1-5
v_gene: TRBV2
d_gene: TRBD1
abundance: once
len: 15
CDR3aa: CASRGDRGRFQPQHF
CDR3nt: TGTGCCAGTAGGGGGGACAGGGGACGATTTCAGCCCCAGCATTTT

j_gene: TRBJ2-3
v_gene: TRBV9
d_gene: .
abundance: .
len: 15
CDR3aa: CASSVVQGAADTQYF
CDR3nt: TGTGCCAGCAGCGTAGTCCAGGGTGCGGCAGATACGCAGTATTTT

j_gene: TRBJ2-1
v_gene: TRBV4-1
d_gene: TRBD2
abundance: .
len: 15
CDR3aa: CASSQSGGAFRFEFF
CDR3nt: TGCGCCAGCAGCCAGAGCGGGGGGGCCTTTAGATTTGAGTTCTTC

j_gene: TRBJ2-2
v_gene: TRBV7-3
d_gene: .
abundance: .
len: 11
CDR3aa: CASSSGSELFF
CDR3nt: TGTGCCAGCAGCTCCGGTAGCGAGCTGTTTTTT

j_gene: TRBJ1-3
v_gene: TRBV9
d_gene: TRBD1
abundance: once
len: 15
CDR3aa: CASSAGQSSGNTIYF
CDR3nt: TGTGCCAGCAGCGCGGGACAGAGCTCTGGAAACACCATATATTTT